This T cell receptor (beta chain) was documented in a study of cytomegalovirus exposure and HLA in healthy donors. Across the whole study: The same platform as the approximately 660 first-cohort repertoires was used for the 130 or so validation repertoires, a later analysis reported.

Study-wide results and limits: Diagnosis of cytomegalovirus status made by the classifier reportedly showed high specificity and sensitivity. A few chains linked to CMV were shown in vitro to be specific for CMV antigens. Generally TCR sequences proved uncommon, though certain public TCRs appeared in numerous donors.

V lost 3 bases to trimming and J lost 8 bases, with 16 bases between them. This CDR3 is built from 15 residues. The germline V gene encodes CDR1 SNHLY and CDR2 FYNNEI. A remark on this clone: Its specificity is unknown.

Here immunoSEQ multiplex PCR was the method, and the copy in TCRdb shows in-frame clones only, minus some. The sample contains approximately 200,000 clones, 80% to 95% of which appear only once. The chain links TRBV2 to TRBJ1-4, with D tentatively TRBD1 (5 bases). The sample comprised PBMCs. The sequence came from a woman under 30 in good health and CMV-seronegative. The CDR3 reads CASSERSGYKEKLFF. The CDR3, as DNA: TGTGCCAGCAGTGAGAGGTCAGGGTATAAGGAAAAACTGTTTTTT.